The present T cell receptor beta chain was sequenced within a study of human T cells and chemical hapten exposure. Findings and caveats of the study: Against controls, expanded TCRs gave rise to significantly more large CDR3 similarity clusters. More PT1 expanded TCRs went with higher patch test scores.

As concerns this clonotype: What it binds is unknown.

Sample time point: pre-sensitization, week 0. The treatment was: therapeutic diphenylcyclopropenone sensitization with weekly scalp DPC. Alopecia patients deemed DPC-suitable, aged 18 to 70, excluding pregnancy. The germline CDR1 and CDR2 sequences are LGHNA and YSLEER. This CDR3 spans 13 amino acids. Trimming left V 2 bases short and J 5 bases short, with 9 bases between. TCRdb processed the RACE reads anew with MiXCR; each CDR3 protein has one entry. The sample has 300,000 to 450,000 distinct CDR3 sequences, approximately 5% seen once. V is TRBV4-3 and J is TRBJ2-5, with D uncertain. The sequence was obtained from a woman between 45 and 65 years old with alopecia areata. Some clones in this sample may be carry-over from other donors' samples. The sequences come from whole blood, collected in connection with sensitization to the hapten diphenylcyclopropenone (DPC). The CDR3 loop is CASSQHVQETQYF. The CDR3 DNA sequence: TGCGCCAGCAGCCAACACGTACAGGAGACCCAGTACTTC.